The entry below describes one TCR beta chain. This specimen comes from a study of blood T cell repertoires in COVID-19. Only in-frame clones appear in the TCRdb table, and some are missing; sequencing was by immunoSEQ multiplex PCR. This sample carries roughly 80,000 clones, approximately 78% of them seen once, and the ten largest clones take 18%. Trimming stripped 0 bases from V and 1 base from J, with 12 bases between. The CDR3 contains 16 residues. The germline V gene has CDR1 SNHLY and CDR2 FYNNEI. This sequence originates from an older woman with acute or convalescent COVID-19. Sequencing was carried out using peripheral blood. The J gene is TRBJ1-1, the V gene TRBV2; possible D gene TRBD1, 5 bases. The CDR3: CASSEARRGRNTEAFF. The CDR3 DNA sequence: TGTGCCAGCAGTGAAGCACGGAGGGGACGGAACACTGAAGCTTTCTTT.